Sequencing of this TCR beta chain was carried out in a study of OX40 agonist ivuxolimab in advanced cancers. Study context: Males comprised 75% to 90% of the group, whose mean age was around 62 years (range roughly 23 to 80).

The CDR3 has 15 amino acids. Looked up from germline, CDR1 is SNHLY and CDR2 is FYNNEI. Trimming took 3 bases from V and 3 from J, leaving 12 bases between them. Patients were excluded for autoimmune disease history or systemic immunosuppression. The protocol was immunoSEQ multiplex PCR, while the TCRdb copy is restricted to in-frame clones and leaves out a portion. The data show 40,000 to 60,000 clones, with 60% to 85% seen just once and roughly 2% held by the top ten. This rearrangement joins TRBV2 to TRBJ1-5; D unresolved. This material consisted of CD4+ or CD8+ T cells sorted from blood, taken in a trial of the OX40 agonist ivuxolimab. The TCR comes from an adult with an advanced solid tumor such as melanoma, head and neck, liver or kidney cancer. This CDR3 is CASSEWVELNQPQHF. CDR3 nucleotides: TGTGCCAGCAGTGAGTGGGTGGAACTCAATCAGCCCCAGCATTTT.